This T cell receptor beta chain originates from a study of blood T cell repertoires in COVID-19. Trimming took 4 bases from V and 4 from J, leaving 10 bases between them. The CDR3 consists of 13 residues. Germline CDR1 and CDR2: SGHTA and FQGTGA. This table comes from immunoSEQ multiplex PCR, and its TCRdb copy is limited to in-frame clones, with some not included. This repertoire shows roughly 150,000 clones, approximately 84% found once; its top ten account for 2.5% to 3%. During active infection, Seattle patients enrolled and were then monitored through disease. Sequences were obtained from peripheral blood. The chain links TRBV7-3 to TRBJ1-2, with D hard to call. This TCR was sampled from a woman older than 75 with COVID-19, enrolled during active disease. CDR3 in amino acids: CASSSPNGYGYTF. The DNA for the CDR3 is TGTGCCAGCAGCTCCCCGAACGGCTATGGCTACACCTTC.